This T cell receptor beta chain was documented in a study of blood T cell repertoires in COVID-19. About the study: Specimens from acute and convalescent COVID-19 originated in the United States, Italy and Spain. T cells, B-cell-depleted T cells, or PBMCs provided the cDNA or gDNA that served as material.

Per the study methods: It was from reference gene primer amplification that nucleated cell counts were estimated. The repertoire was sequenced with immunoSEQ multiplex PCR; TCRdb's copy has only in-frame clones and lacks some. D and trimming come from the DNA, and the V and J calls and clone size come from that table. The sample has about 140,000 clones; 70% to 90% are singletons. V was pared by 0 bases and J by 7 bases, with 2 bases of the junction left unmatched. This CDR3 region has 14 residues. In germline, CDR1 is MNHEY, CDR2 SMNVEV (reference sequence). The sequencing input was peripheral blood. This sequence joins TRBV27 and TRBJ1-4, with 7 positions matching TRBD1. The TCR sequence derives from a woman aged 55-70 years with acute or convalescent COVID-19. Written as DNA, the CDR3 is TGTGCCAGCAGTTTATCAGGGGGCGGTGAAAAACTGTTTTTT. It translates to CASSLSGGGEKLFF.